Each of the 27 T cell receptor beta chains below was sequenced from the same sample in a study of cytomegalovirus exposure and HLA in healthy donors. The PCR was carried out with 60 Vbeta primers and 13 Jbeta primers. Here immunoSEQ multiplex PCR was the method, and the copy in TCRdb shows in-frame clones only, minus some. The listing records 40,000 to 55,000 clones. Material for sequencing was PBMCs. The source is a male donor in good health and CMV-seropositive.

The CDR3 loop reads CASSLGDRESEGYTF. For the CDR3, the DNA is TGTGCCAGCAGCTTAGGAGACAGGGAATCGGAAGGCTACACCTTC. V and J are TRBV7-9 and TRBJ1-2; 7 positions agree with TRBD1. In germline, CDR1 is SEHNR, CDR2 FQNEAQ (reference sequence). The CDR3 has 15 residues. Trimming cost V 1 base and J 8 bases; bases outside gene matches: 10.

A note on this clone: Different DNA sequences within this sample yield the same CDR3. CDR3 amino acids: CASSTPDRNYGYTF. The CDR3 DNA is TGTGCCAGCAGTACACCGGACAGGAACTATGGCTACACCTTC. The chain has TRBV11-2 and TRBJ1-2, with 7 bases matching TRBD1. The CDR3 extends over 14 amino acids. Germline V lookup: CDR1 SGHAT, CDR2 FQNNGV. V trimming: 6 bases; J trimming: 2 bases; junction bases outside the gene matches: 6.

The chain couples TRBV4-1 to TRBJ2-7, with D possibly TRBD1 on 5 matching bases. Germline CDR1 reads MGHRA; CDR2 reads YSYEKL. V lost 1 base and J lost 2, with 9 bases in between. The CDR3 totals 14 residues. Here the CDR3 DNA reads TGCGCCAGCAGCCAAGTGCAGGGTACCTACGAGCAGTACTTC. Translated, it gives CASSQVQGTYEQYF.

This sequence joins TRBV7-8 and TRBJ2-5; 15 bases line up with TRBD2. The DNA end lines up better with TRBJ2-7; the J call may be wrong. CDR1 and CDR2 from the germline V gene are SGHVS and FQNEAQ. The CDR3 extends over 17 amino acids. Here the CDR3 DNA reads TGTGCCAGCAGCAAGGGACTAGCGGGGGGAAGCTCCTACGAGCAGTACTTC. This sequence encodes CASSKGLAGGSSYEQYF.

This chain joins TRBV9 and TRBJ2-3; 7 nucleotides align to TRBD1. This CDR3 is built from 16 residues. Germline CDR1 SGDLS, CDR2 YYNGEE. The ends lost 0 bases at V and 3 bases at J; junction bases unmatched: 7. In DNA form, the CDR3 reads TGTGCCAGCAGCGTAGCTAACAGGGGTGGGACAGATACGCAGTATTTT. Protein sequence: CASSVANRGGTDTQYF.

This chain links TRBV5-6 with TRBJ1-2; 11 bases map to TRBD1. Germline V CDR1 and CDR2: SGHDT, YYEEEE. V was clipped by 0 bases and J by 4 bases; unmatched bases: 2. CDR3 length: 15 residues. CDR3 sequence: CASSLGDRGIYGYTF. CDR3 coding DNA: TGTGCCAGCAGCTTGGGGGACAGGGGGATCTATGGCTACACCTTC.

The chain is built from TRBV5-1 and TRBJ2-3, with unresolved D. V lost 0 bases and J lost 3, with 5 bases in between. CDR3 length equals 13 residues. The germline gives CDR1 SGHRS, CDR2 YFSETQ. Written as DNA, the CDR3 is TGCGCCAGCAGCTTGGAGAGGACAGATACGCAGTATTTT. This translates into CASSLERTDTQYF.

J is TRBJ2-6 and V is TRBV5-1, with a possible D match to TRBD1 (5 bases). This CDR3 region has 18 residues. Deletions cut 2 bases from V and 0 bases from J, with 15 bases between. The germline V gene encodes CDR1 SGHRS and CDR2 YFSETQ. CDR3 region: CASSFTRQGTSGANVLTF. The CDR3 nucleotides are TGCGCCAGCAGCTTCACTCGGCAGGGAACCTCTGGGGCCAACGTCCTGACTTTC.

The genes are TRBV4-1 and TRBJ2-7, with 8 bases that match TRBD1. The ends lost 4 bases at V and 3 bases at J; junction bases unmatched: 11. The CDR3 has 16 residues. Germline CDR1 reads MGHRA; CDR2 reads YSYEKL. CDR3: CASSLLTGQVIYEQYF. In nucleotides, the CDR3 is TGCGCCAGCAGCCTCCTGACGGGACAGGTAATCTACGAGCAGTACTTC.

The chain combines TRBV10-1 with TRBJ2-7; tentatively, D is TRBD2 (6 bases). Germline V CDR1 and CDR2: WNHNN, SYGVQD (reference sequence). CDR3 length equals 14 residues. V was shortened by 6 bases and J by 7 bases, with 19 bases between the two germline ends. Written as DNA, the CDR3 is TGCGCCAGCAGGGGAAAGATCGGAGGGATAGAGCAGTACTTC. This sequence encodes CASRGKIGGIEQYF.

CDR3 bases: TGTGCCACCAGTCCGACGGGACAGAGCAATCAGCCCCAGCATTTT. Translated, it gives CATSPTGQSNQPQHF. V and J are TRBV15 and TRBJ1-5; 7 bases line up with TRBD1. V was pared by 6 bases and J by 1 base, with 6 bases of the junction left unmatched. The CDR3 runs to 15 residues. Per the germline V gene, CDR1 is LNHNV and CDR2 is YYDKDF (reference sequence).

This chain uses TRBV7-9 with TRBJ1-1; no clear D. V was trimmed by 5 bases and J by 9 bases, leaving 13 bases between them. The CDR3 is 12 amino acids. Germline assignment: CDR1 SEHNR and CDR2 FQNEAQ (reference sequence). The CDR3 here is CASSASGIKAFF. The DNA for the CDR3 is TGTGCCAGCAGCGCATCCGGGATTAAAGCTTTCTTT.

The chain carries TRBV7-6 and TRBJ1-4, with 8 bases fitting TRBD1. Germline V gene data show CDR1 as SGHVS and CDR2 as FNYEAQ. Germline trimming cut 1 base from V and 0 bases from J; bases unmatched to any gene: 4. The CDR3 runs to 17 residues. For the CDR3, the DNA is TGTGCCAGCAGCTTAGATGCGACAGGGGCAACTAATGAAAAACTGTTTTTT. Protein: CASSLDATGATNEKLFF.

CDR3: CATLGTGAEKLFF. The CDR3 nucleotides read TGTGCCACCTTAGGGACAGGGGCTGAAAAACTGTTTTTT. The chain combines TRBV10-3 with TRBJ1-4, with 10 positions matching TRBD1. Germline V gene lookup returns CDR1 ENHRY and CDR2 SYGVKD. The V segment lost 10 bases and the J segment 7 bases; nucleotides outside the gene matches: 6. This CDR3 is built from 13 residues.

The V call is TRBV6-5, the J call TRBJ2-3; D is possibly TRBD1 (5 bases). This CDR3 contains 13 residues. V was cut by 2 bases and J by 4 bases, with 7 bases left in between. CDR1 MNHEY and CDR2 SVGAGI come from the germline V gene. CDR3 protein: CASSYVGPDTQYF. CDR3 DNA sequence: TGTGCCAGCAGTTACGTGGGGCCAGATACGCAGTATTTT.

The gene calls are TRBV5-6 and TRBJ1-2, with D maybe TRBD1 (5 bases). Germline values: CDR1 SGHDT, CDR2 YYEEEE. This CDR3 has 15 residues. V was clipped by 1 base and J by 4 bases, with 14 bases between them. The CDR3 reads CASSLNRGGSYGYTF. The CDR3 nucleotides read TGTGCCAGCAGCTTGAACCGGGGCGGGAGCTATGGCTACACCTTC.

The chain recombines TRBV9 with TRBJ2-3; TRBD2 might be the D (6 bases). V was trimmed by 4 bases and J by 0 bases, leaving 12 bases between them. Germline CDR1 is SGDLS and CDR2 is YYNGEE. The CDR3 is 15 amino acids. CDR3 sequence reads: CASSPGSTSTDTQYF. Written as DNA, the CDR3 is TGTGCCAGCAGCCCCGGGAGTACTAGCACAGATACGCAGTATTTT.

V and J are TRBV19 and TRBJ2-4, with a tentative D call TRBD2 (7 bases). The CDR3 contains 17 residues. V was trimmed by 8 bases and J by 6 bases, leaving 26 bases between them. Looked up from germline, CDR1 is LNHDA and CDR2 is SQIVND (reference sequence). CDR3 protein: CASQFRQGRREGNIQYF. CDR3 DNA sequence: TGTGCCAGTCAGTTTCGTCAGGGGCGCAGGGAGGGAAACATTCAGTACTTC.

The chain uses TRBV4-1 and TRBJ1-4, with D unresolved. V lost 2 bases and J lost 7, with 20 bases in between. Germline V lookup: CDR1 MGHRA, CDR2 YSYEKL. The length of the CDR3 is 17 residues. The CDR3 protein is CASSQPTRGRLGEKLFF. The CDR3 coding sequence is TGCGCCAGCAGCCAACCGACCCGAGGGAGGCTTGGTGAAAAACTGTTTTTT.

In DNA form, the CDR3 reads TGTGCCAGCAGCCAGGACAGGCGGAACACCGGGGAGCTGTTTTTT. Translation gives CASSQDRRNTGELFF. The chain has TRBV5-6 and TRBJ2-2; 7 nucleotides agree with TRBD1. The germline V gene encodes CDR1 SGHDT and CDR2 YYEEEE. The V gene end was trimmed by 4 bases and the J gene end by 1 base; junction bases not matched to a gene: 4. The CDR3 spans 15 residues.

This chain connects TRBV7-9 to TRBJ1-2, with 8 bases lining up with TRBD1. The germline CDR1 and CDR2 sequences are SEHNR and FQNEAQ (reference sequence). The CDR3 runs to 16 residues. J was trimmed by 5 bases and V by 5 bases; bases with no gene match: 13. Here the CDR3 reads CASSTGTGLRAYGYTF. The CDR3 region has the DNA TGTGCCAGCAGCACCGGGACAGGCCTTCGGGCTTATGGCTACACCTTC.

This chain links TRBV30 with TRBJ1-5, with D perhaps TRBD1 (5 bases). The V end was cut by 0 bases, the J end by 2 bases, with 17 bases between. This CDR3 is built from 17 residues. Germline loops: CDR1 GTSNPN, CDR2 SVGIG (reference sequence). The CDR3 DNA reads as TGTGCCTGGAGTGTAGGGGCGGTAGGTGCCGGCAATCAGCCCCAGCATTTT. Translation gives CAWSVGAVGAGNQPQHF. Full variable domain (outside the CDR3, taken from reference TRBV30 and TRBJ1-5): SQTIHQWPATLVQPVGSPLSLECTVEGTSNPNLYWYRQAAGRGLQLLFYSVGIGQISSEVPQNLSASRPQDRQFILSSKKLLLSDSGFYLCAWSVGAVGAGNQPQHFGDGTRLSIL.

This rearrangement joins TRBV9 to TRBJ2-3; D ambiguous. V dropped 0 bases and J dropped 1 base, with 9 bases sitting between them. Germline loops: CDR1 SGDLS, CDR2 YYNGEE. CDR3 length: 15 amino acids. The CDR3 DNA follows: TGTGCCAGCAGCGTAGGGGCGATAGGCACAGATACGCAGTATTTT. It is translated as CASSVGAIGTDTQYF.

The chain is built from TRBV7-9 and TRBJ2-7, with 12 nucleotides matching TRBD2. This CDR3 has 19 amino acids. Germline trimming cut 0 bases from V and 0 bases from J; bases unmatched to any gene: 9. Per the germline V gene, CDR1 is SEHNR and CDR2 is FQNEAQ (reference sequence). DNA of the CDR3: TGTGCCAGCAGCTTAGCGTGGACTAGCGGGGTGGGGGTCTCCTACGAGCAGTACTTC. Translating gives CASSLAWTSGVGVSYEQYF.

The chain recombines TRBV29-1 with TRBJ2-6, with D perhaps matching TRBD1 (6 bases). The CDR3 runs to 13 residues. Germline-derived CDR1 and CDR2 are SQVTM and ANQGSEA. V dropped 5 bases and J dropped 1 base, with 6 bases sitting between them. DNA for the CDR3: TGCAGCGTTACAGGGTCTGGGGCCAACGTCCTGACTTTC. This encodes CSVTGSGANVLTF.

The rearrangement links TRBV5-4 to TRBJ1-2, with a possible D match to TRBD1 (6 bases). Germline CDR1 is SGHNT and CDR2 is YYREEE (reference sequence). CDR3 length: 15 residues. V dropped 0 bases and J dropped 3 bases, with 12 bases sitting between them. CDR3 bases: TGTGCCAGCAGCTTGGGCGGGGGGCCTTACTATGGCTACACCTTC. It translates to CASSLGGGPYYGYTF.

V is TRBV30 and J is TRBJ2-7; the D gene is possibly TRBD2 (7 bases). The length of the CDR3 is 15 residues. V lost 5 bases and J 3 bases, leaving 20 bases between the germline ends. Looked up from germline, CDR1 is GTSNPN and CDR2 is SVGIG (reference sequence). The CDR3, as DNA: TGTGCCTGGGCCGGGGGAGGGGGGGGCTTCTACGAGCAGTACTTC. Translated, it gives CAWAGGGGGFYEQYF.